Listed here are 15 T cell receptor beta chains from one sample, sequenced in a study of blood T cell repertoires in COVID-19. The repertoire was sequenced with immunoSEQ multiplex PCR; TCRdb's copy has only in-frame clones and lacks some. In the table there are 200,000 to 250,000 clones, approximately 85% of which are singletons. Sequences were obtained from peripheral blood. The receptors were sampled from a woman aged 65 to 85 with COVID-19, enrolled during active disease.

The chain couples TRBV5-1 to TRBJ2-5, with 10 bases aligning to TRBD2. J gave up 5 bases and V 1 base, and 8 bases lay outside the gene matches. Per the germline V gene, CDR1 is SGHRS and CDR2 is YFSETQ. The CDR3 totals 16 residues. The CDR3 region has the DNA TGCGCCAGCAGCTTGCAAGCGGGAGGGCCCTGGGAGACCCAGTACTTC. It yields the protein CASSLQAGGPWETQYF.

CDR3 in amino acids: CASSAQRGSNYIRSSYEQYF. The CDR3, as DNA: TGTGCCAGCAGTGCCCAGCGCGGGAGCAATTATATAAGGAGCTCCTACGAGCAGTACTTC. This sequence joins TRBV6-2 or TRBV6-3 and TRBJ2-7, with 7 bases fitting TRBD2. This CDR3 region has 20 residues. V lost 5 bases and J lost 0; bases outside the gene matches: 22. CDR1 is MNHEY, CDR2 SVGEGT, per germline.

This chain connects TRBV19 to TRBJ2-1; 12 positions agree with TRBD2. The trim removed 4 bases at V and 8 bases at J, leaving 12 bases unmatched. The CDR3 spans 17 residues. Germline V gene sequence: CDR1 LNHDA, CDR2 SQIVND (reference sequence). This chain's CDR3 is CASSTLAGGFKGDEQFF. The CDR3 DNA sequence: TGTGCCAGTAGTACACTAGCGGGAGGCTTCAAGGGCGATGAGCAGTTCTTC.

This clone was recorded only once. The chain joins TRBV19 to TRBJ2-3; 14 nucleotides line up with TRBD2. With V trimmed by 3 bases and J by 4 bases, 0 bases remained unmatched. Per germline, CDR1 LNHDA and CDR2 SQIVND (reference sequence). This CDR3 contains 15 residues. In DNA, the CDR3 is TGTGCCAGTAGTATGGGACTAGCGGGAGCAGATACGCAGTATTTT. Translated: CASSMGLAGADTQYF.

This chain links TRBV6-5 with TRBJ2-2; 12 nucleotides match TRBD2. The J segment lost 5 bases and the V segment lost 11 bases, leaving 6 bases of the junction unmatched. The CDR3 extends over 14 amino acids. The germline CDR1 and CDR2 sequences are MNHEY and SVGAGI. The CDR3 protein is CAAAGTSGTGELFF. The CDR3 bases are TGTGCCGCAGCCGGGACTAGCGGGACCGGGGAGCTGTTTTTT.

In this sample, this clone turned up once. This chain uses TRBV21-1 with TRBJ2-1; the table gives TRBD2 as D, unverified against the DNA. TRBV21-1 has pseudogene status. There are 16 residues in the CDR3. This CDR3 reads CASSKESESSYNEQFF. CDR3 bases: TGTGCCAGCAGCAAAGAGTCGGAGAGCTCCTACAATGAGCAGTTCTTC.

V gene TRBV6-5 combines with J gene TRBJ1-4; the match to TRBD1 covers 10 bases. The germline gives CDR1 MNHEY, CDR2 SVGAGI. The CDR3 loop spans 15 amino acids. V was pared by 4 bases and J by 5 bases, with 4 bases of the junction left unmatched. In DNA form, the CDR3 reads TGTGCCAGCAGTTTGGACAGGGGGGGGAATGAAAAACTGTTTTTT. Protein product: CASSLDRGGNEKLFF.

The chain joins TRBV30 to TRBJ1-6; tentative D call: TRBD1 (5 bases). The CDR3 sequence is 14 residues long. Looked up from germline, CDR1 is GTSNPN and CDR2 is SVGIG (reference sequence). The V gene lost 0 bases and the J gene lost 7 bases, with 10 bases spanning the gap. The CDR3: CAWSVGGGNSPLHF. The CDR3 nucleotides read TGTGCCTGGAGTGTCGGGGGAGGGAATTCACCCCTCCACTTT. The full variable domain, its missing parts supplied by reference TRBV30 and TRBJ1-6, is SQTIHQWPATLVQPVGSPLSLECTVEGTSNPNLYWYRQAAGRGLQLLFYSVGIGQISSEVPQNLSASRPQDRQFILSSKKLLLSDSGFYLCAWSVGGGNSPLHFGNGTRLTVT.

The chain couples TRBV7-2 to TRBJ2-3; D is ambiguous. The germline V gene has CDR1 SGHTA and CDR2 FQGNSA. This CDR3 region has 13 residues. With 4 bases removed from V and 4 bases from J, the gap between germline ends came to 9 bases. In DNA, the CDR3 is TGTGCCAGCAGCTACTACCAATCAGATACGCAGTATTTT. Its protein is CASSYYQSDTQYF.

This clone was observed a few times. The genes are TRBV6-1 and TRBJ2-7, with D possibly TRBD2 on 7 matching bases. CDR3 length: 18 amino acids. Germline V CDR1 and CDR2: MNHNS, SASEGT. V lost 0 bases and J lost 0, with 18 bases in between. The CDR3 region is CASSEAGGTYGSSYEQYF. CDR3 sequence (DNA): TGTGCCAGCAGTGAAGCGGGAGGGACATACGGTAGCTCCTACGAGCAGTACTTC.

The CDR3 nucleotides read TGTGCCAGCAGCGCGGGACAGGGGTTTCCTACCCTCCACTTT. Protein: CASSAGQGFPTLHF. This chain joins TRBV9 and TRBJ1-6; 10 nucleotides align to TRBD1. There are 14 residues in the CDR3. V gave up 3 bases and J gave up 14 bases; unmatched junction bases: 8. CDR1 is SGDLS, CDR2 YYNGEE, per germline.

The table lists this clone with a count of one. V gene TRBV11-2 combines with J gene TRBJ1-2; maybe TRBD1 (6 bases). Germline CDR1 and CDR2: SGHAT and FQNNGV. The germline V and J ends were trimmed by 4 bases and 4 bases, with 16 bases remaining between them. The CDR3 covers 15 residues. The CDR3 region is CASSSGDLWGYGYTF. The CDR3 DNA follows: TGTGCCAGCAGCTCAGGGGACCTTTGGGGCTATGGCTACACCTTC.

V usage is TRBV13 and J usage is TRBJ2-1, with 11 bases lining up with TRBD2. The CDR3 consists of 17 residues. With V trimmed by 5 bases and J by 7 bases, 13 bases remained unmatched. Germline CDR1 is PRHDT and CDR2 is FYEKMQ (reference sequence). The CDR3 is CASSPTASGRIRNEQFF. The CDR3 DNA is TGTGCCAGCAGCCCAACCGCTAGCGGGAGGATTAGGAATGAGCAGTTCTTC.

The chain uses TRBV7-2 and TRBJ2-7; 10 bases align to TRBD2. Germline CDR1 SGHTA, CDR2 FQGNSA. The CDR3 loop spans 16 amino acids. The J segment lost 3 bases and the V segment lost 0 bases, leaving 5 bases of the junction unmatched. In nucleotides, the CDR3 is TGTGCCAGCAGCTTAGCACTTTCTAGCGGGAGCTACGAGCAGTACTTC. Protein: CASSLALSSGSYEQYF.

The chain uses TRBV30 and TRBJ1-3; D not resolved. Trimming shortened V by 0 bases and J by 3 bases, and 15 bases separated the two germline ends. CDR3 length equals 16 residues. The germline V gene has CDR1 GTSNPN and CDR2 SVGIG (reference sequence). In nucleotides, the CDR3 is TGTGCCTGGAGTGTTTGGGTACCGGGTGTTGGAAACACCATATATTTT. Translation gives CAWSVWVPGVGNTIYF.